These 18 T cell receptor beta chains share one sample of origin, sequenced in a study of CD8+CD57+ T cells in acquired aplastic anemia. Sequencing was done on patients that had shown CD8+CD57+ cell expansion by flow cytometry. Using genomic DNA as the template, TCR beta VDJ and CDR3 profiling was carried out. One entry per CDR3 protein results from TCRdb running MiXCR on the reads. The sample includes about 160,000 distinct CDR3 sequences, over 70% of them seen just once. Sequencing was carried out using sorted CD4+, CD8+, or CD8+CD57+ T cells (not recorded which) from PBMCs. The origin of the receptors is a human donor with aplastic anemia.

This clonotype has just a few counts. This chain connects TRBV20-1 to TRBJ2-7; 11 nucleotides line up with TRBD2. The CDR3 has 13 residues. Looked up from germline, CDR1 is DFQATT and CDR2 is SNEGSKA (reference sequence). Trimming removed 6 bases from V and 4 bases from J; junction bases left unmatched: 5. CDR3 amino acids: CSAPTSGEYEQYF. CDR3 bases: TGCAGTGCCCCGACTAGCGGGGAATACGAGCAGTACTTC.

This clonotype was recorded many times. The chain recombines TRBV19 with TRBJ1-2; D not resolved. The CDR3 sequence is 15 residues long. CDR1 is LNHDA, CDR2 SQIVND, per germline (reference sequence). V gave up 5 bases and J gave up 2 bases, with 15 bases separating them. CDR3 sequence (DNA): TGTGCCAGTAGTGTGGTTCGGGGTGCGAACTATGGCTACACCTTC. As protein: CASSVVRGANYGYTF. The full variable domain, rest sourced from reference TRBV19 and TRBJ1-2, is DGGITQSPKYLFRKEGQNVTLSCEQNLNHDAMYWYRQDPGQGLRLIYYSQIVNDFQKGDIAEGYSVSREKKESFPLTVTSAQKNPTAFYLCASSVVRGANYGYTFGSGTRLTVV.

As concerns this clonotype: One end of the junction varies from germline; a read error may be responsible. The chain recombines TRBV6-4 with TRBJ2-5; TRBD1 matches 7 bases. The length of the CDR3 is 16 residues. Germline lookup yields CDR1 MRHNA and CDR2 SNTAGT. The DNA of the CDR3 is TGTGCCAGCAGTTACTCGAGGGGGCTAGAGTCAGAGGCCCAGTACTTC. Translated, it gives CASSYSRGLESEAQYF.

The V call is TRBV20-1, the J call TRBJ2-7, with 11 bases aligning to TRBD2. The germline V gene encodes CDR1 DFQATT and CDR2 SNEGSKA (reference sequence). The CDR3 spans 13 residues. The ends lost 3 bases at V and 3 bases at J; junction bases unmatched: 1. This CDR3 is CSASGTSGYEQYF. The CDR3 DNA reads TGCAGTGCTAGTGGGACTAGCGGCTACGAGCAGTACTTC.

The CDR3 spells CASSIAEAEAFF. CDR3 coding DNA: TGTGCCAGTAGTATTGCAGAGGCTGAAGCTTTCTTT. The rearrangement joins TRBV19 to TRBJ1-1; no definite D call. Germline values: CDR1 LNHDA, CDR2 SQIVND (reference sequence). The CDR3 consists of 12 residues. V was shortened by 3 bases and J by 6 bases, with 8 bases between the two germline ends.

The genes are TRBV6-6 and TRBJ2-7, with TRBD1 identical over 8 bases. CDR1 and CDR2 from the germline V gene are MNHNY and SVGAGI (reference sequence). The V segment lost 6 bases and the J segment 0 bases; nucleotides outside the gene matches: 7. The CDR3 sequence is 15 residues long. This chain's CDR3 is CASSQRQGSSYEQYF. Written as DNA, the CDR3 is TGTGCCAGCAGCCAGCGACAGGGGAGCTCCTACGAGCAGTACTTC.

The gene calls are TRBV15 and TRBJ2-5; 9 bases map to TRBD2. Germline V gene sequence: CDR1 LNHNV, CDR2 YYDKDF (reference sequence). Germline trimming cut 0 bases from V and 5 bases from J; bases unmatched to any gene: 7. The length of the CDR3 is 16 residues. Here the CDR3 reads CATSREAGGEGETQYF. Here the CDR3 DNA reads TGTGCCACCAGCAGAGAAGCGGGAGGCGAGGGGGAGACCCAGTACTTC. Based on the CDR3 plus reference TRBV15 and TRBJ2-5, the full variable domain is DAMVIQNPRYQVTQFGKPVTLSCSQTLNHNVMYWYQQKSSQAPKLLFHYYDKDFNNEADTPDNFQSRRPNTSFCFLDIRSPGLGDTAMYLCATSREAGGEGETQYFGPGTRLLVL.

This chain joins TRBV7-8 and TRBJ2-3; TRBD1 is a possible D gene (6 bases). CDR3 size: 14 residues. Trimming stripped 10 bases from V and 3 bases from J, with 17 bases between. Germline-derived CDR1 and CDR2 are SGHVS and FQNEAQ. The CDR3 DNA reads TGTGCCATCGGACGGTCCAGGGGAACAGATACGCAGTATTTT. Its translation: CAIGRSRGTDTQYF.

The chain uses TRBV2 and TRBJ1-1; D is possibly TRBD1 (5 bases). The V gene's germline CDR1 is SNHLY and CDR2 FYNNEI. The CDR3 loop spans 17 amino acids. Deletions cut 4 bases from V and 4 bases from J, with 22 bases between. CDR3 loop: CASSASPQGRVGTEAFF. CDR3 bases: TGTGCCAGCAGTGCGTCTCCCCAGGGCAGGGTCGGCACTGAAGCTTTCTTT.

This clonotype was counted a few times. This chain connects TRBV19 to TRBJ1-4; 9 nucleotides match TRBD1. The CDR3 covers 14 residues. Per the germline V gene, CDR1 is LNHDA and CDR2 is SQIVND (reference sequence). V was clipped by 9 bases and J by 7 bases; unmatched bases: 9. CDR3 sequence reads: CASTGGGGGEKLFF. CDR3 DNA: TGTGCCAGCACAGGGGGCGGAGGCGGTGAAAAACTGTTTTTT.

V and J are TRBV19 and TRBJ1-5; D perhaps matches TRBD1 (5 bases). Trimming took 3 bases from V and 5 from J, leaving 20 bases between them. CDR3 size: 17 residues. The germline V gene encodes CDR1 LNHDA and CDR2 SQIVND (reference sequence). CDR3 amino acids: CASSIGVGGGKDQPQHF. In DNA, the CDR3 is TGTGCCAGTAGTATCGGGGTGGGGGGGGGTAAGGATCAGCCCCAGCATTTT.

J is TRBJ2-7 and V is TRBV20-1; 11 nucleotides line up with TRBD2. CDR3 length: 13 residues. Unmatched junction bases numbered 4, after V lost 4 bases and J lost 5 bases. CDR1 is DFQATT, CDR2 SNEGSKA, per germline (reference sequence). CDR3 in amino acids: CSAKGLAEHEQYF. The CDR3 DNA follows: TGCAGTGCTAAGGGACTAGCGGAACACGAGCAGTACTTC.

This rearrangement joins TRBV2 to TRBJ1-2; 7 bases agree with TRBD1. In germline, CDR1 is SNHLY, CDR2 FYNNEI. V gave up 6 bases and J gave up 1 base; unmatched junction bases: 5. CDR3 length: 14 amino acids. The CDR3 bases are TGTGCCAGCAGCCCGACAGGGAATAACTATGGCTACACCTTC. Its translation: CASSPTGNNYGYTF.

The chain couples TRBV6-5 to TRBJ2-7; D unclear. V was trimmed by 5 bases and J by 1 base, leaving 3 bases between them. The CDR3 totals 11 residues. Germline assignment: CDR1 MNHEY and CDR2 SVGAGI. The CDR3 is CASSRSYEQYF. CDR3 nucleotides: TGTGCCAGCAGTCGATCCTACGAGCAGTACTTC.

This chain connects TRBV20-1 to TRBJ1-5; D uncertain. The V gene's germline CDR1 is DFQATT and CDR2 SNEGSKA (reference sequence). There are 13 residues in the CDR3. V lost 5 bases and J lost 5, with 13 bases in between. In DNA form, the CDR3 reads TGCAGTGCTCAAGACACGTTCGATCAGCCCCAGCATTTT. Its translation is CSAQDTFDQPQHF.

V gene TRBV20-1 combines with J gene TRBJ2-7, with TRBD2 matching 7 bases. The J segment lost 5 bases and the V segment lost 3 bases, leaving 13 bases of the junction unmatched. This CDR3 has 15 amino acids. Germline V gene sequence: CDR1 DFQATT, CDR2 SNEGSKA (reference sequence). CDR3 sequence reads: CSARGAGLVYNEQYF. Here the CDR3 DNA reads TGCAGTGCTAGGGGTGCAGGACTAGTATATAACGAGCAGTACTTC.

For this clonotype: A much larger clone is a single base away; this may be a read error. V gene TRBV10-3 combines with J gene TRBJ2-3; D is uncertain. The CDR3 consists of 15 residues. The V gene lost 0 bases and the J gene lost 1 base, with 8 bases spanning the gap. Germline lookup yields CDR1 ENHRY and CDR2 SYGVKD. CDR3 DNA sequence: TGTGCCATCAGTGAGTCTAGGTCCGGCACAGATACGCAGTATTTT. Amino acids: CAISESRSGTDTQYF.

The chain combines TRBV7-8 with TRBJ2-5; 10 bases align to TRBD2. Germline V lookup: CDR1 SGHVS, CDR2 FQNEAQ. V shed 4 bases, J shed 4 bases, and the junction held 12 bases outside the gene matches. The CDR3 extends over 17 amino acids. CDR3 DNA sequence: TGTGCCAGCAGCTACCTGACGCTAGCGGGAGAGGGAGAGACCCAGTACTTC. Protein sequence: CASSYLTLAGEGETQYF. The full variable domain, rest sourced from reference TRBV7-8 and TRBJ2-5, is GAGVSQSPRYKVAKRGQDVALRCDPISGHVSLFWYQQALGQGPEFLTYFQNEAQLDKSGLPSDRFFAERPEGSVSTLKIQRTQQEDSAVYLCASSYLTLAGEGETQYFGPGTRLLVL.